This TCR beta chain came from a study of shared clonotypes between healthy human individuals. On this clone: Its antigen is unknown.

The method was immunoSEQ multiplex PCR; TCRdb's version includes in-frame clones alone and lacks a portion of them. The sample contains about 1 million clones, around four fifths of which appear only once. Overall study findings and caveats: Some naive CD4 clonotypes, 4.5% to 5.5%, turned up in common across several donors. Donors were few, which limited the genetic and exposure-history diversity represented. Researchers sampled only blood; tissue repertoires likely differ.

The sample consisted of memory CD4+ T cells sorted from blood. As for subset: CD45RA-negative fraction. The receptor was derived from a man between 18 and 35 years old in good health.

As DNA, the CDR3 is TGTGCCTGGGGAAGACTAGCGGGAGTAGATACGCAGTATTTT. It codes for CAWGRLAGVDTQYF. V gene TRBV30 combines with J gene TRBJ2-3; 12 nucleotides line up with TRBD2. Germline lookup yields CDR1 GTSNPN and CDR2 SVGIG (reference sequence). The CDR3 has 14 amino acids. The V gene end was trimmed by 5 bases and the J gene end by 5 bases; junction bases not matched to a gene: 5.